The clone carrying this T cell receptor (beta chain) was counted at least ten times. Trimming removed 4 bases from V and 3 bases from J; junction bases left unmatched: 6. The CDR3 has 15 amino acids. Germline V gene data show CDR1 as MGHDK and CDR2 as SYGVNS. TCRdb itself ran the 5' RACE reads through MiXCR, one entry per CDR3 protein. The table includes about 66,000 distinct CDR3 sequences, around 5.2% detected once. The sample belongs to a study of neurological immune-mediated disorders. The TCR comes from a woman in her 30s with multiple sclerosis. The chain carries TRBV25-1 and TRBJ1-5; 7 positions agree with TRBD1. Input material: PBMCs. The CDR3 protein is CASSGSTGPNQPQHF. In nucleotides, the CDR3 is TGTGCCAGCAGTGGGTCGACAGGGCCCAATCAGCCCCAGCATTTT.